This TCR beta chain was found in a study of identical twins. In every case, the donor was a healthy Caucasian. This clonotype was seen a handful of times. The antigen remains unidentified. Findings and limits, study-wide: Twin-shared out-of-frame alpha sequences were enriched for low generation probability.

Each CDR3 protein gets one entry after TCRdb re-called the 5' RACE reads with MiXCR. The table has approximately 220,000 distinct CDR3 sequences, approximately 9% seen once. CDR3 length equals 14 residues. The germline V gene encodes CDR1 SNHLY and CDR2 FYNNEI. V was clipped by 10 bases and J by 0 bases, with 13 bases between them. The receptor's source is a woman aged 18 to 35 in good health. V is TRBV2 and J is TRBJ1-5; tentative D call: TRBD1 (6 bases). Sequenced input: memory (CD45RO+) T cells sorted from blood. The CDR3 region is CATRGHDSNQPQHF. CDR3 nucleotides: TGTGCCACCCGGGGACATGATAGCAATCAGCCCCAGCATTTT.